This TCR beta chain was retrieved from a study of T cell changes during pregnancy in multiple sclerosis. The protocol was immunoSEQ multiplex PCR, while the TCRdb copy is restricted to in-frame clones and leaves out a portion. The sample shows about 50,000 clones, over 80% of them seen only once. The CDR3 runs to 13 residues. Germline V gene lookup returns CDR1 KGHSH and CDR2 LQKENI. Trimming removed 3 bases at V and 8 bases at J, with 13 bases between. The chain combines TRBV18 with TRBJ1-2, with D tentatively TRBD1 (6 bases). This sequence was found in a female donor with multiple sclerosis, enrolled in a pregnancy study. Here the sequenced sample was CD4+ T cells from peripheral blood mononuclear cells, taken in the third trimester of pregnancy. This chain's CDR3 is CASSPDRFEGYTF. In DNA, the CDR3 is TGTGCCAGCTCACCCGACAGGTTCGAGGGCTACACCTTC.